This T cell receptor beta chain emerged from a study of blood T cell repertoires in COVID-19. Study as a whole: Sites across the United States, Italy and Spain contributed samples from acute and convalescent COVID-19. Nucleic acid was either cDNA or gDNA, and it came from T cells, B-cell-depleted T cells, or PBMCs.

As processed by the authors: Scientists estimated how many nucleated cells there were by amplifying reference gene primers. Using immunoSEQ multiplex PCR, the repertoire was profiled, and TCRdb retains in-frame clones only, with some absent. V and J calls and clone size follow that table, whereas D and trimming were derived from the DNA. This table holds roughly 15,000 clones, about nine tenths found once. The length of the CDR3 is 23 residues. V was pared by 1 base and J by 0 bases, with 17 bases of the junction left unmatched. From germline, CDR1 is SGHDN and CDR2 FVKESK. The sequence came from a human donor in a cohort sampled during active COVID-19. What was sequenced was peripheral blood. V and J are TRBV14 and TRBJ2-1; TRBD2 matches 14 bases. CDR3: CASSQGTSGLAGGVTSSYNEQFF. The CDR3 nucleotides read TGTGCCAGCAGCCAAGGAACGTCTGGACTAGCGGGAGGTGTGACCAGCTCCTACAATGAGCAGTTCTTC.